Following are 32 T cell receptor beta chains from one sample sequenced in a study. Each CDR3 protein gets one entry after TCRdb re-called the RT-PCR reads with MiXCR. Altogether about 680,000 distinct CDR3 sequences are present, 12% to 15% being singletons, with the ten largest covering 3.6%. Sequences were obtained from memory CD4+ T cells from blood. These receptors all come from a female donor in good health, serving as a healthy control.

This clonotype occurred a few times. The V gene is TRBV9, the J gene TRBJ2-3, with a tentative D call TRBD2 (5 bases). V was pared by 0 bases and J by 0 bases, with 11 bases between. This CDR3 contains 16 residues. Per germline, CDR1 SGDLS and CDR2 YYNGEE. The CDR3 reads CASSVGARTSTDTQYF. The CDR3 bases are TGTGCCAGCAGCGTAGGTGCACGGACTAGCACAGATACGCAGTATTTT.

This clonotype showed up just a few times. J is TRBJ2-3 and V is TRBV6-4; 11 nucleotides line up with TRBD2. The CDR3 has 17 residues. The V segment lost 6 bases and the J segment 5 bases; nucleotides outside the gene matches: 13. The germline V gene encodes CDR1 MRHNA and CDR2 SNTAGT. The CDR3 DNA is TGTGCCAGCAGCCCCGGTGGGGTAGCGGGGGGGCAAGATACGCAGTATTTT. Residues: CASSPGGVAGGQDTQYF.

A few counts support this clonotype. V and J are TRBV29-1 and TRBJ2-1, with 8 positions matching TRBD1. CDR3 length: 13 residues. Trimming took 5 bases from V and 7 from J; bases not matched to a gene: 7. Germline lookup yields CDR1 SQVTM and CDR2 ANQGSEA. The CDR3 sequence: CSVYDRGGNEQFF. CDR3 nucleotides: TGCAGCGTTTATGACAGGGGAGGAAATGAGCAGTTCTTC.

The CDR3 sequence: CASSLGTARGADTQYF. CDR3 DNA sequence: TGTGCCAGCAGCTTGGGTACAGCTAGGGGCGCAGATACGCAGTATTTT. The V and J genes are TRBV5-5 and TRBJ2-3; the D gene is possibly TRBD1 (5 bases). V lost 0 bases, J lost 4 bases, and 15 bases lay in between. The germline V gene has CDR1 SGHKS and CDR2 YYEKEE (reference sequence). The CDR3 is made up of 16 amino acids.

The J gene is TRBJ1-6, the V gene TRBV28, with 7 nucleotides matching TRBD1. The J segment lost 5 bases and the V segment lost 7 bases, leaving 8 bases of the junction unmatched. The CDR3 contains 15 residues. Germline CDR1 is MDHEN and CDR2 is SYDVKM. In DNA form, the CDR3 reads TGTGCCAGCAAGATCGGGGGACAGAATAATTCACCCCTCCACTTT. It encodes CASKIGGQNNSPLHF.

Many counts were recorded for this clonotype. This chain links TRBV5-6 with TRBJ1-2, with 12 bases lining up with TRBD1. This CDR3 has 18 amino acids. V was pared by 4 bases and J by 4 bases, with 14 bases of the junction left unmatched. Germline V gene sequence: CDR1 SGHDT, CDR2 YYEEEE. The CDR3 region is CASSPGTGGLKVSYGYTF. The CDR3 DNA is TGTGCCAGCAGCCCAGGGACAGGGGGCCTTAAGGTTTCCTATGGCTACACCTTC.

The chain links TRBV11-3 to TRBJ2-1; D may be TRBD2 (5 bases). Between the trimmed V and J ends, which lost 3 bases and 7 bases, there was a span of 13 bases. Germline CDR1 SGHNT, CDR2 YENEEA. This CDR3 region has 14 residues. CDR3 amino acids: CASSFVSVRNEQFF. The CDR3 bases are TGTGCCAGCAGCTTCGTTAGCGTTAGGAATGAGCAGTTCTTC.

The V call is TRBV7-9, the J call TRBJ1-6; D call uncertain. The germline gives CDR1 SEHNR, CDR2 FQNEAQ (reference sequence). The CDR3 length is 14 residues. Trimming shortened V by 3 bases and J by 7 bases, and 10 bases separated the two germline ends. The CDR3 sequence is CASSFFAENSPLHF. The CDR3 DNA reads TGTGCCAGCAGCTTTTTCGCAGAAAATTCACCCCTCCACTTT.

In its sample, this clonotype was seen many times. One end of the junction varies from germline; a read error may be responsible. This CDR3 is CASSVAGRYNSPLHF. As DNA, the CDR3 is TGTGCCAGCAGCGTAGCGGGACGGTATAATTCACCCCTCCACTTT. This sequence joins TRBV7-2 and TRBJ1-6, with a possible D match to TRBD1 (5 bases). CDR1 is SGHTA and CDR2 is FQGNSA in the germline V gene. CDR3 length: 15 residues.

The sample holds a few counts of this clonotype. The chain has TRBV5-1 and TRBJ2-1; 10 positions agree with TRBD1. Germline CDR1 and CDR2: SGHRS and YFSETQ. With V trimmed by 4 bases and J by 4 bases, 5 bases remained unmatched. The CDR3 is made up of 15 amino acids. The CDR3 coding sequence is TGCGCCAGCAGCGCGGGGACAGGGGCGTACAATGAGCAGTTCTTC. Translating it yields CASSAGTGAYNEQFF.

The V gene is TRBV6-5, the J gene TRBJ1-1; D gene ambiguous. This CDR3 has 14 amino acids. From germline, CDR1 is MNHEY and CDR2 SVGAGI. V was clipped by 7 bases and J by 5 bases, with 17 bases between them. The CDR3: CASTSTDRKTEAFF. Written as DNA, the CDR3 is TGTGCCAGCACTTCCACCGACCGTAAGACTGAAGCTTTCTTT.

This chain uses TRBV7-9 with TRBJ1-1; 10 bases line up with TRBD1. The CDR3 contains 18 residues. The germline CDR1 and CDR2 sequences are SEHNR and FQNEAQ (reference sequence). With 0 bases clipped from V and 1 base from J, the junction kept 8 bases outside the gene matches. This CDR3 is CASSLAGLDRGSNTEAFF. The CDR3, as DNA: TGTGCCAGCAGCTTAGCGGGTTTGGACAGGGGGTCGAACACTGAAGCTTTCTTT. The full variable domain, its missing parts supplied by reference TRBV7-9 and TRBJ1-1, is DTGVSQNPRHKITKRGQNVTFRCDPISEHNRLYWYRQTLGQGPEFLTYFQNEAQLEKSRLLSDRFSAERPKGSFSTLEIQRTEQGDSAMYLCASSLAGLDRGSNTEAFFGQGTRLTVV.

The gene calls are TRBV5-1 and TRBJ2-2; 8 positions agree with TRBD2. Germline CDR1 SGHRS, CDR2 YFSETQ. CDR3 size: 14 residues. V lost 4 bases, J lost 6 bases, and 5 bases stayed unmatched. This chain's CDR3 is CASSERERAGELFF. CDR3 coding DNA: TGCGCCAGCAGCGAGCGGGAGCGCGCCGGGGAGCTGTTTTTT. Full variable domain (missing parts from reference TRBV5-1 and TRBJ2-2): KAGVTQTPRYLIKTRGQQVTLSCSPISGHRSVSWYQQTPGQGLQFLFEYFSETQRNKGNFPGRFSGRQFSNSRSEMNVSTLELGDSALYLCASSERERAGELFFGEGSRLTVL.

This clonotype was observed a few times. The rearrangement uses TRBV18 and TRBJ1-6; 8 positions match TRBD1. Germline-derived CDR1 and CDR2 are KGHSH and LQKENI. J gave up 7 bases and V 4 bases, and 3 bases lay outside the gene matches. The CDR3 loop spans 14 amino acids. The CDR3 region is CASSRTGWNSPLHF. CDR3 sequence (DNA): TGTGCCAGCTCACGGACAGGGTGGAATTCACCCCTCCACTTT. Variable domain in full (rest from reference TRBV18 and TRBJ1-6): NAGVMQNPRHLVRRRGQEARLRCSPMKGHSHVYWYRQLPEEGLKFMVYLQKENIIDESGMPKERFSAEFPKEGPSILRIQQVVRGDSAAYFCASSRTGWNSPLHFGNGTRLTVT.

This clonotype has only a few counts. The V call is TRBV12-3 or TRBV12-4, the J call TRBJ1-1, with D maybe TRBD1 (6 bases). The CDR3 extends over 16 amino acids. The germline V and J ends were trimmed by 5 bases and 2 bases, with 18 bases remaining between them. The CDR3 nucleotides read TGTGCCAGCAGTCAAAACAGGGTCAGCATAAACACTGAAGCTTTCTTT. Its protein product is CASSQNRVSINTEAFF.

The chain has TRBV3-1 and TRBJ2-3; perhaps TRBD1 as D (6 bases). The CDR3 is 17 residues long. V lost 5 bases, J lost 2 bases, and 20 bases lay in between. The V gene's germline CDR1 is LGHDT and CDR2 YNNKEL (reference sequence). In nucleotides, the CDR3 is TGTGCCAGCAGCTCTCGCCGGGACAATGGACCCACAGATACGCAGTATTTT. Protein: CASSSRRDNGPTDTQYF.

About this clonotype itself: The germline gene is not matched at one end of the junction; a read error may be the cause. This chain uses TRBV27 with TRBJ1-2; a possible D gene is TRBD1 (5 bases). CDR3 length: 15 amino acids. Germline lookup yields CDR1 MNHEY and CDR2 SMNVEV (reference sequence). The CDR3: CVSSSQTGTNYGYTF. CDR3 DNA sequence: TGTGTCAGCAGTTCTCAAACCGGGACGAACTATGGCTACACCTTC.

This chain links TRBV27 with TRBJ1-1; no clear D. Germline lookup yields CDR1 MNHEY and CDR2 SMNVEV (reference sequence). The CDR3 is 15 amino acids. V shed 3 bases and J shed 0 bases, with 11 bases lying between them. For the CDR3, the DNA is TGTGCCAGCAGTTTTTCTGACAACATGAACACTGAAGCTTTCTTT. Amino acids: CASSFSDNMNTEAFF.

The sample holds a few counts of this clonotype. Written as DNA, the CDR3 is TGTGCCAGCAGCTTACTCGGACAGGGGAGTAGCTCTGGGGCCAACGTCCTGACTTTC. Protein sequence: CASSLLGQGSSSGANVLTF. The chain combines TRBV7-9 with TRBJ2-6; 9 nucleotides match TRBD1. Germline CDR1 is SEHNR and CDR2 is FQNEAQ (reference sequence). This CDR3 contains 19 residues. V dropped 2 bases and J dropped 0; count of bases not matched to a gene: 8. Together with reference TRBV7-9 and TRBJ2-6, the CDR3 gives the full variable domain: DTGVSQNPRHKITKRGQNVTFRCDPISEHNRLYWYRQTLGQGPEFLTYFQNEAQLEKSRLLSDRFSAERPKGSFSTLEIQRTEQGDSAMYLCASSLLGQGSSSGANVLTFGAGSRLTVL.

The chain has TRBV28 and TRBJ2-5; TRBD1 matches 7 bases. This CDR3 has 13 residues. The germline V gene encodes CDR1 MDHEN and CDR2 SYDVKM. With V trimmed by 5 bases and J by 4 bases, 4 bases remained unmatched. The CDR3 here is CASSRQGIETQYF. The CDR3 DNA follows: TGTGCCAGCAGTCGACAGGGTATAGAGACCCAGTACTTC.

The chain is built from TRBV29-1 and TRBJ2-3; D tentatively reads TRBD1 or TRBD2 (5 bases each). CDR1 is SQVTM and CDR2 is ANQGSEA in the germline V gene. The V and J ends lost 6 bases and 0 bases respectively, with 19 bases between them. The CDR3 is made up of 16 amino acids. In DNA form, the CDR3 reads TGCAGCGTAGGGACGGCAAAACAGCTTAGCACAGATACGCAGTATTTT. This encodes CSVGTAKQLSTDTQYF.

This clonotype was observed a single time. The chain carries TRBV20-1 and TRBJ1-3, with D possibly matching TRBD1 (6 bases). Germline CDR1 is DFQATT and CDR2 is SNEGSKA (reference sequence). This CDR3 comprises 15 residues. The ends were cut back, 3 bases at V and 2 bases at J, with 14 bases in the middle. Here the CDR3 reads CSASRGGSAGNTIYF. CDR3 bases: TGCAGTGCTAGTAGAGGGGGGAGCGCTGGAAACACCATATATTTT.

CDR3 coding DNA: TGTGCCAGCAGTTTGCTTGCGGGGGGCGAGGTCACTGAAGCTTTCTTT. It translates to CASSLLAGGEVTEAFF. The chain links TRBV27 to TRBJ1-1, with a weak D call TRBD1 (6 bases). Trimming shortened V by 3 bases and J by 4 bases, and 18 bases separated the two germline ends. The germline gives CDR1 MNHEY, CDR2 SMNVEV (reference sequence). The CDR3 has 16 residues.

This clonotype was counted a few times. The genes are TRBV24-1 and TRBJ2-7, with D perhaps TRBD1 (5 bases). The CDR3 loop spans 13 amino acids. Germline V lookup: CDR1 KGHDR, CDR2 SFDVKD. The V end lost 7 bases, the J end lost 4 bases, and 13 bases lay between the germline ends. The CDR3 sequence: CATSQGSEYEQYF. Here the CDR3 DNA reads TGTGCCACCAGCCAGGGTAGTGAATACGAGCAGTACTTC.

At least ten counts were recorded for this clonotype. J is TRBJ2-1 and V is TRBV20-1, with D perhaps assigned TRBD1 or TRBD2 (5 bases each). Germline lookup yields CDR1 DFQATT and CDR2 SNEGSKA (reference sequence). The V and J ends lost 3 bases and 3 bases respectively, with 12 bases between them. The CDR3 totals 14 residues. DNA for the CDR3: TGCAGTGCTAGGGGGGAGAGGGGCTACAATGAGCAGTTCTTC. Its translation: CSARGERGYNEQFF.

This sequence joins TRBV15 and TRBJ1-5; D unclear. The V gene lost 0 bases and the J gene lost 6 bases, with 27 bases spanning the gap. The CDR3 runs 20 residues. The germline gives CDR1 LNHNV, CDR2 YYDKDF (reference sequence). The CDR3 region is CATSRDPPSKRPEWCQPQHF. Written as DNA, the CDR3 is TGTGCCACCAGCAGAGATCCTCCCTCGAAGAGACCCGAATGGTGTCAGCCCCAGCATTTT.

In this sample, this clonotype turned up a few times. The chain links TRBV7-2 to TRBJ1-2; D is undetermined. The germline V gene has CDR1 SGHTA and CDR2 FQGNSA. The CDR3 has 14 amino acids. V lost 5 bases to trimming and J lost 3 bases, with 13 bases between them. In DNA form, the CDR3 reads TGTGCCAGCAGCCCCCGTAGGGTATACTATGGCTACACCTTC. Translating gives CASSPRRVYYGYTF.

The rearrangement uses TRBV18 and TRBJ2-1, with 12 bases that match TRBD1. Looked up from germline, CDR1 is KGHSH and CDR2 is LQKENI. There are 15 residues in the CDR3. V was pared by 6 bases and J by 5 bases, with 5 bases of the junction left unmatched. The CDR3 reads CASSPGQGAHNEQFF. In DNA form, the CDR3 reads TGTGCCAGCTCGCCGGGACAGGGGGCACACAATGAGCAGTTCTTC.

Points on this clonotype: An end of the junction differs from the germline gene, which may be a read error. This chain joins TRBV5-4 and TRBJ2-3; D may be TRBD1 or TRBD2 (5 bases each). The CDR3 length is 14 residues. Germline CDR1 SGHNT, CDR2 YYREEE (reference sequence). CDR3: CACSPQGVGNTQYF. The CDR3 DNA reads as TGTGCCTGCAGCCCCCAGGGAGTGGGGAATACGCAGTATTTT.

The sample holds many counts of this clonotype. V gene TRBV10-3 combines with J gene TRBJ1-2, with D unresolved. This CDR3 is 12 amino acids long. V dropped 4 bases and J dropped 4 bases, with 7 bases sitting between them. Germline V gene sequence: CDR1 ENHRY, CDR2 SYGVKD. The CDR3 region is CAISVESYGYTF. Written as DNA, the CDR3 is TGTGCCATCAGTGTAGAGAGCTATGGCTACACCTTC.

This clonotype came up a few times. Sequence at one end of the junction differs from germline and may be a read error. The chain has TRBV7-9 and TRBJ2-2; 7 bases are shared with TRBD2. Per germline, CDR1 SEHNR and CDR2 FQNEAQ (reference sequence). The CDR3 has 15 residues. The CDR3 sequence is CASRLGASGTGELFF. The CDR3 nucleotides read TGTGCCAGCAGGTTAGGCGCTAGCGGCACCGGGGAGCTGTTTTTT.

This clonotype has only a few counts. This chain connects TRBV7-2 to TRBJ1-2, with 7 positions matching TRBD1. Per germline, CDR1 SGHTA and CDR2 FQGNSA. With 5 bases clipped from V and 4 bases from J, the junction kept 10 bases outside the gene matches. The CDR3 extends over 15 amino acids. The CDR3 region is CASSPSAGTVYGYTF. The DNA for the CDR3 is TGTGCCAGCAGCCCCAGCGCCGGGACAGTCTATGGCTACACCTTC.